This TCR beta chain comes out of a study of T cell responses to AZD1222 COVID-19 vaccine. Notes on the study in general: Close to half of all spike-specific TCRs reportedly target regions of the variants that are unmutated. Repertoires were collected only later (after the peak T cell response had occurred).

The repertoire was sequenced with immunoSEQ multiplex PCR; TCRdb's copy has only in-frame clones and lacks some. The repertoire holds about 150,000 clones, with about 90% as singletons. This clone was seen more than once but under ten times. What it binds is not known. The germline V and J ends were trimmed by 6 bases and 3 bases, with 15 bases remaining between them. CDR3 length: 15 amino acids. Germline lookup yields CDR1 SNHLY and CDR2 FYNNEI. The sample in question was peripheral blood, obtained 28 days after the second AZD1222 dose. This sequence was found in an adult who received the AZD1222 COVID-19 vaccine. The J gene is TRBJ2-1, the V gene TRBV2; D tentatively fits TRBD1 or TRBD2 (7 bases each). The DNA of the CDR3 is TGTGCCAGCAGCAACAGGGGAGGGGGCTACAATGAGCAGTTCTTC. Protein sequence: CASSNRGGGYNEQFF. Full variable domain (outside the CDR3, taken from reference TRBV2 and TRBJ2-1): EPEVTQTPSHQVTQMGQEVILRCVPISNHLYFYWYRQILGQKVEFLVSFYNNEISEKSEIFDDQFSVERPDGSNFTLKIRSTKLEDSAMYFCASSNRGGGYNEQFFGPGTRLTVL.